The clone carrying this T cell receptor beta chain occurred many times. This entry is derived from a study of early T cells in non-severe SARS-CoV-2 infection. The CDR3 spans 13 residues. Trimming pared 4 bases from V and 3 bases from J, leaving 11 bases between. The germline V gene encodes CDR1 SGHRS and CDR2 YFSETQ. One entry per CDR3 protein results from TCRdb running MiXCR on the 5' RACE reads. The sample consists of 70,000 or so distinct CDR3 sequences, under 15% of them appearing once. This clonotype was obtained from an adult who was a healthcare worker with PCR-confirmed SARS-CoV-2 infection or an uninfected control (not recorded which). Sequencing used whole blood. This chain connects TRBV5-1 to TRBJ2-7; possible D gene TRBD1, 6 bases. The CDR3: CASSPTGNYEQYF. CDR3 sequence (DNA): TGCGCCAGCAGCCCTACAGGGAACTACGAGCAGTACTTC.